This passage covers 31 T cell receptor beta chains from one sample sequenced in a study of T-cell reconstitution after alpha-beta-depleted transplantation in children (dated by TCRdb to the mid-2010s). Explained via the paper, the treatment or condition label denotes: allogeneic hematopoietic cell transplantation with graft depleted of TCRalphabeta T cells and CD19 B cells. Library prep was done by PCR. TCRdb names Illumina HiSeq 2500 as the instrument used. TCR libraries were prepared with molecular barcoding, using unique molecular identifiers to normalize TCRbeta repertoire quantification. The public reads were reprocessed in TCRdb via fastp at Q25 and MiXCR, keeping in-frame beta chains. When rows share a CDR3 protein, they turn into one entry using the most common DNA and genes. This sample comprises about a million distinct CDR3 sequences, roughly 31% of them detected only once. The top ten constitute about 28% of the sample.

Sequenced here: PBMCs, mostly from graft donor cells, sampled 360 days after TCRalphabeta/CD19-depleted stem cell transplant. The receptors were sampled from a boy younger than two who had a stem cell transplant for SCID, so the T cells may come from the graft donor.

This clonotype appeared once. The J gene is TRBJ1-1, the V gene TRBV2; perhaps TRBD1 as D (5 bases). Germline V gives CDR1 SNHLY, CDR2 FYNNEI. The V and J ends lost 5 bases and 5 bases respectively, with 27 bases between them. The CDR3 is made up of 18 amino acids. This CDR3 reads CASSHALGAGTKGTEAFF. The CDR3 DNA reads TGTGCCAGCAGTCACGCCCTAGGGGCCGGCACAAAGGGGACTGAAGCTTTCTTT.

V and J are TRBV5-1 and TRBJ2-1, with D perhaps assigned TRBD1 or TRBD2 (5 bases each). Trimming pared 4 bases from V and 12 bases from J, leaving 26 bases between. Germline assignment: CDR1 SGHRS and CDR2 YFSETQ. The CDR3 loop spans 16 amino acids. The CDR3 reads CASSADQGPLGLRQFF. Written as DNA, the CDR3 is TGCGCCAGCAGCGCCGACCAGGGCCCACTAGGTCTAAGGCAGTTCTTC.

V is TRBV7-8 and J is TRBJ2-5; 7 nucleotides agree with TRBD1. The germline V gene has CDR1 SGHVS and CDR2 FQNEAQ. The CDR3 length is 14 residues. With 2 bases clipped from V and 1 base from J, the junction kept 1 base outside the gene matches. The CDR3 protein is CASSLNRGQETQYF. DNA for the CDR3: TGTGCCAGCAGCTTAAACAGGGGCCAAGAGACCCAGTACTTC.

This clonotype was detected a few times. The chain couples TRBV27 to TRBJ2-7, with D perhaps TRBD1 (6 bases). V was cut by 2 bases and J by 7 bases, with 15 bases left in between. CDR1 is MNHEY, CDR2 SMNVEV, per germline (reference sequence). CDR3 length: 14 residues. CDR3: CASSLLDSLGEQYF. The DNA for the CDR3 is TGTGCCAGCAGTTTACTGGACAGCCTCGGGGAGCAGTACTTC.

The chain joins TRBV10-3 to TRBJ2-3; D gene uncertain. The V end was cut by 3 bases, the J end by 3 bases, with 16 bases between. Looked up from germline, CDR1 is ENHRY and CDR2 is SYGVKD. The CDR3 length is 16 residues. The CDR3 DNA follows: TGTGCCATCAGTGACCCCTCGTTTCGGCGGACAGATACGCAGTATTTT. Translated: CAISDPSFRRTDTQYF.

This sequence joins TRBV3-1 and TRBJ2-7, with 11 bases lining up with TRBD1. This CDR3 has 15 residues. The germline gives CDR1 LGHDT, CDR2 YNNKEL (reference sequence). Unmatched junction bases numbered 5, after V lost 4 bases and J lost 3 bases. CDR3 sequence: CASSPRGTGGYEQYF. The CDR3 DNA is TGTGCCAGCAGCCCCCGAGGGACAGGGGGCTACGAGCAGTACTTC.

The V and J genes are TRBV9 and TRBJ2-2; tentatively, D is TRBD2 (5 bases). The CDR3 is 18 residues long. Between the trimmed V and J ends, which lost 0 bases and 1 base, there was a span of 16 bases. Germline V gene sequence: CDR1 SGDLS, CDR2 YYNGEE. The CDR3 DNA follows: TGTGCCAGCAGCGTAGCCCCTGGGCTAGGGAGGAACACCGGGGAGCTGTTTTTT. Translating it yields CASSVAPGLGRNTGELFF.

The chain combines TRBV28 with TRBJ2-1, with D unclear. CDR1 is MDHEN, CDR2 SYDVKM, per germline. The CDR3 is 13 amino acids. Trimming removed 8 bases at V and 9 bases at J, with 17 bases between. DNA for the CDR3: TGTGCCAGCGGCTTGATTGGGCTCACTGAGCAGTTCTTC. Protein: CASGLIGLTEQFF.

J is TRBJ1-3 and V is TRBV7-9; D is possibly TRBD1 (5 bases). This CDR3 contains 16 residues. The germline gives CDR1 SEHNR, CDR2 FQNEAQ (reference sequence). Trimming removed 0 bases from V and 0 bases from J, with 9 bases in between. Here the CDR3 DNA reads TGTGCCAGCAGCTTAGCCCAGGGAATCTCTGGAAACACCATATATTTT. Translating it yields CASSLAQGISGNTIYF.

This clonotype appeared a few times. J is TRBJ1-2 and V is TRBV6-1; D is undetermined. Trimming took off 1 base at V and 2 bases at J, with 8 bases between the two ends. The V gene's germline CDR1 is MNHNS and CDR2 SASEGT. CDR3 size: 14 residues. The CDR3 DNA is TGTGCCAGCAGTGAAGGACCGGAGAACTATGGCTACACCTTC. Translating gives CASSEGPENYGYTF.

This clonotype came up a few times. This chain connects TRBV20-1 to TRBJ2-7, with 9 bases lining up with TRBD2. The V gene's germline CDR1 is DFQATT and CDR2 SNEGSKA (reference sequence). After removal of 6 bases from V and 1 base from J, the junction contained 7 bases not matched to a gene. This CDR3 is built from 14 residues. The CDR3 nucleotides are TGCAGTGCAATAGCGGGGGCGGTATCCTACGAGCAGTACTTC. Residues: CSAIAGAVSYEQYF.

This clonotype was detected a few times. V usage is TRBV28 and J usage is TRBJ2-1; 7 bases map to TRBD2. The CDR3 is made up of 15 amino acids. V gave up 6 bases and J gave up 7 bases; unmatched junction bases: 12. Germline-derived CDR1 and CDR2 are MDHEN and SYDVKM. As DNA, the CDR3 is TGTGCCAGCAGAGTGGGGCTAGCGGTGATGAATGAGCAGTTCTTC. This encodes CASRVGLAVMNEQFF.

This clonotype occurred many times. The gene calls are TRBV24-1 and TRBJ2-3; D not certain. CDR1 and CDR2 from the germline V gene are KGHDR and SFDVKD. The length of the CDR3 is 12 residues. V lost 3 bases and J lost 3, with 3 bases in between. CDR3 loop: CATSDETDTQYF. DNA of the CDR3: TGTGCCACCAGTGATGAGACAGATACGCAGTATTTT.

V and J are TRBV7-9 and TRBJ2-7; TRBD2 aligns across 10 bases. The CDR3 runs 15 residues. The germline CDR1 and CDR2 sequences are SEHNR and FQNEAQ (reference sequence). V lost 5 bases to trimming and J lost 0 bases; unmatched junction nucleotides: 4. CDR3: CASSDRLAGSYEQYF. The CDR3 nucleotides are TGTGCCAGCAGCGACCGACTAGCGGGCTCCTACGAGCAGTACTTC.

The chain employs TRBV28 and TRBJ2-3, with 7 bases lining up with TRBD1. CDR3 size: 16 residues. J gave up 3 bases and V 2 bases, and 8 bases lay outside the gene matches. Germline lookup yields CDR1 MDHEN and CDR2 SYDVKM. CDR3 DNA: TGTGCCAGCAGTTTACAGGGGGACCCGTTAACAGATACGCAGTATTTT. It yields the protein CASSLQGDPLTDTQYF.

The table lists this clonotype with many counts. The chain carries TRBV12-3 or TRBV12-4 and TRBJ2-2; 7 nucleotides line up with TRBD1. Trimming cost V 6 bases and J 1 base; bases outside gene matches: 5. The CDR3 contains 15 residues. The CDR3 DNA sequence: TGTGCCAGCAGCCCCGGGGACAGGAACACCGGGGAGCTGTTTTTT. Residues: CASSPGDRNTGELFF.

This clonotype was counted only a few times. The rearrangement joins TRBV12-3 or TRBV12-4 to TRBJ2-3, with TRBD2 matching 7 bases. There are 16 residues in the CDR3. V shed 6 bases, J shed 0 bases, and the junction held 9 bases outside the gene matches. The CDR3 is CASSGGLGSSTDTQYF. The DNA of the CDR3 is TGTGCCAGCAGCGGGGGGTTGGGATCTAGCACAGATACGCAGTATTTT.

This clonotype was picked up a small number of times. The rearrangement links TRBV20-1 to TRBJ2-1; 10 nucleotides match TRBD2. The CDR3 covers 16 residues. The V gene end was trimmed by 2 bases and the J gene end by 4 bases; junction bases not matched to a gene: 8. CDR1 DFQATT and CDR2 SNEGSKA come from the germline V gene (reference sequence). The CDR3 sequence is CSARSASGGTYNEQFF. The CDR3 coding sequence is TGCAGTGCTAGATCGGCTAGCGGGGGCACTTACAATGAGCAGTTCTTC.

This clonotype was seen only a few times. CDR3 nucleotides: TGTGCCAGCAGCGCCGGGACAGCCCCAAATCAGCCCCAGCATTTT. Encoded protein: CASSAGTAPNQPQHF. The chain combines TRBV7-9 with TRBJ1-5; 7 bases agree with TRBD1. V was pared by 5 bases and J by 4 bases, with 8 bases of the junction left unmatched. Germline V CDR1 and CDR2: SEHNR, FQNEAQ (reference sequence). This CDR3 has 15 residues.

The CDR3 nucleotides read TGTGCCAGCAGCCTTCGCGTTGGACAGGGTCCCACAGATACGCAGTATTTT. This gives the protein CASSLRVGQGPTDTQYF. The chain joins TRBV7-6 to TRBJ2-3, with 8 bases lining up with TRBD1. After removal of 5 bases from V and 2 bases from J, the junction contained 12 bases not matched to a gene. This CDR3 comprises 17 residues. Germline V gene data show CDR1 as SGHVS and CDR2 as FNYEAQ. The full variable domain, with the rest looked up from reference TRBV7-6 and TRBJ2-3, is GAGVSQSPRYKVTKRGQDVALRCDPISGHVSLYWYRQALGQGPEFLTYFNYEAQQDKSGLPNDRFSAERPEGSISTLTIQRTEQRDSAMYRCASSLRVGQGPTDTQYFGPGTRLTVL.

This clonotype occurred a few times. This sequence joins TRBV20-1 and TRBJ2-5, with D perhaps TRBD1 or TRBD2 (6 bases each). Looked up from germline, CDR1 is DFQATT and CDR2 is SNEGSKA (reference sequence). The CDR3 extends over 15 amino acids. V dropped 3 bases and J dropped 6 bases, with 20 bases sitting between them. In nucleotides, the CDR3 is TGCAGTGCTAGGCGCGGGGACATTCCCGAGAAGACCCAGTACTTC. Amino acid sequence: CSARRGDIPEKTQYF.

The V call is TRBV5-1, the J call TRBJ1-4; 7 nucleotides align to TRBD1. This CDR3 contains 17 residues. V trimming: 3 bases; J trimming: 5 bases; junction bases outside the gene matches: 13. Germline V CDR1 and CDR2: SGHRS, YFSETQ. In nucleotides, the CDR3 is TGCGCCAGCAGCTGGGGCCCCCCGACAGGGCGGAATGAAAAACTGTTTTTT. Translating it yields CASSWGPPTGRNEKLFF. Combining the CDR3 with reference TRBV5-1 and TRBJ1-4 gives the whole variable domain KAGVTQTPRYLIKTRGQQVTLSCSPISGHRSVSWYQQTPGQGLQFLFEYFSETQRNKGNFPGRFSGRQFSNSRSEMNVSTLELGDSALYLCASSWGPPTGRNEKLFFGSGTQLSVL.

The chain links TRBV7-9 to TRBJ1-4; no definite D call. Germline V lookup: CDR1 SEHNR, CDR2 FQNEAQ (reference sequence). The ends were cut back, 4 bases at V and 0 bases at J, with 12 bases in the middle. The CDR3 covers 16 residues. Written as DNA, the CDR3 is TGTGCCAGCAGCTCCACCTTAGGCCCAACTAATGAAAAACTGTTTTTT. Protein sequence: CASSSTLGPTNEKLFF.

This clonotype was counted a few times. This chain joins TRBV5-1 and TRBJ2-1; the match to TRBD2 covers 7 bases. Germline CDR1 and CDR2: SGHRS and YFSETQ. J lost 8 bases, V lost 3 bases, and 8 bases had no gene match. CDR3 length: 14 amino acids. CDR3 sequence: CASSSGLGGDEQFF. In DNA form, the CDR3 reads TGCGCCAGCAGCTCGGGTTTGGGGGGGGATGAGCAGTTCTTC.

This clonotype was seen only once. This chain links TRBV3-1 with TRBJ2-2; 12 bases align to TRBD2. The CDR3 consists of 17 residues. The germline CDR1 and CDR2 sequences are LGHDT and YNNKEL (reference sequence). V lost 4 bases, J lost 0 bases, and 3 bases stayed unmatched. This chain's CDR3 is CASSLLAGGTNTGELFF. In DNA form, the CDR3 reads TGTGCCAGCAGCCTCCTAGCGGGGGGGACGAACACCGGGGAGCTGTTTTTT.

This sequence joins TRBV7-8 and TRBJ2-1, with D perhaps TRBD2 (7 bases). This CDR3 is 14 amino acids long. V was cut by 4 bases and J by 8 bases, with 15 bases left in between. Germline V gives CDR1 SGHVS, CDR2 FQNEAQ. This chain's CDR3 is CASSYLGGVYEQFF. CDR3 sequence (DNA): TGTGCCAGCAGCTACCTAGGGGGGGTCTATGAGCAGTTCTTC.

J is TRBJ1-1 and V is TRBV3-1; D may be TRBD1 (5 bases). The CDR3 has 14 residues. The germline V gene encodes CDR1 LGHDT and CDR2 YNNKEL (reference sequence). Trimming shortened V by 3 bases and J by 1 base, and 9 bases separated the two germline ends. The CDR3 loop reads CASSQWRGNTEAFF. In DNA, the CDR3 is TGTGCCAGCAGCCAGTGGAGGGGGAACACTGAAGCTTTCTTT.

The J gene is TRBJ2-1, the V gene TRBV12-3 or TRBV12-4, with a tentative D call TRBD1 (6 bases). The V end lost 2 bases, the J end lost 0 bases, and 23 bases lay between the germline ends. This CDR3 is 20 amino acids long. The CDR3 region has the DNA TGTGCCAGCAGTTTAACGTGGGGGCGACTGAGTCAATACTCCTACAATGAGCAGTTCTTC. Its translation: CASSLTWGRLSQYSYNEQFF.

This clonotype was picked up many times. The chain carries TRBV18 and TRBJ2-7; D might be TRBD1 (6 bases). The CDR3 runs to 13 residues. Germline V gene lookup returns CDR1 KGHSH and CDR2 LQKENI. V lost 4 bases, J lost 3 bases, and 10 bases lay in between. The CDR3 spells CASSLPDSYEQYF. The CDR3 coding sequence is TGTGCCAGCTCACTACCGGACAGCTACGAGCAGTACTTC. Combining the CDR3 with reference TRBV18 and TRBJ2-7 gives the whole variable domain NAGVMQNPRHLVRRRGQEARLRCSPMKGHSHVYWYRQLPEEGLKFMVYLQKENIIDESGMPKERFSAEFPKEGPSILRIQQVVRGDSAAYFCASSLPDSYEQYFGPGTRLTVT.

CDR3: CSVHVGLAYNEQFF. CDR3 nucleotide sequence: TGCAGCGTCCACGTTGGACTAGCCTACAATGAGCAGTTCTTC. The chain recombines TRBV29-1 with TRBJ2-1; 7 bases are shared with TRBD2. The germline gives CDR1 SQVTM, CDR2 ANQGSEA. This CDR3 is 14 amino acids long. The trim removed 6 bases at V and 2 bases at J, leaving 7 bases unmatched.

This clonotype has more than one count but fewer than ten. The V call is TRBV5-1, the J call TRBJ2-3; D might be TRBD2 (6 bases). CDR1 and CDR2 from the germline V gene are SGHRS and YFSETQ. This CDR3 has 15 amino acids. Deletions cut 0 bases from V and 5 bases from J, with 13 bases between. DNA for the CDR3: TGCGCCAGCAGCTTGGGGCTAGCGCCGAAAGATACGCAGTATTTT. Translated, it gives CASSLGLAPKDTQYF. Looking up the rest from reference TRBV5-1 and TRBJ2-3 gives the full variable domain: KAGVTQTPRYLIKTRGQQVTLSCSPISGHRSVSWYQQTPGQGLQFLFEYFSETQRNKGNFPGRFSGRQFSNSRSEMNVSTLELGDSALYLCASSLGLAPKDTQYFGPGTRLTVL.